Following are 5 T cell receptor beta chains from one sample sequenced in a study of shared clonotypes between healthy human individuals. TCRdb's copy holds only in-frame clones and misses some; the assay was immunoSEQ multiplex PCR. Among roughly 2.5 million clones listed, roughly 92% were seen once. Source material: naive CD4+ T cells sorted from blood. The subset denotes: CD45RA+ positively selected. The receptors here all came from a man in his late teens or twenties in good health.

The chain is built from TRBV12-5 and TRBJ2-5, with 11 bases matching TRBD1. The germline V gene has CDR1 LGHNT and CDR2 FRNRAP. The CDR3 has 15 amino acids. With 5 bases clipped from V and 3 bases from J, the junction kept 5 bases outside the gene matches. The CDR3 spells CASGPGQGAKETQYF. The CDR3 region has the DNA TGTGCTAGTGGTCCCGGACAGGGGGCAAAAGAGACCCAGTACTTC.

Comments on this clone: Distinct nucleotide sequences in the sample also encode this CDR3. The rearrangement joins TRBV11-3 to TRBJ2-2; D unresolved. The CDR3 is made up of 12 amino acids. The germline V gene encodes CDR1 SGHNT and CDR2 YENEEA. V was trimmed by 4 bases and J by 7 bases, leaving 7 bases between them. CDR3 DNA: TGTGCCAGCAGCTCCCAGAGCGGGGAGCTGTTTTTT. It yields the protein CASSSQSGELFF.

The chain uses TRBV5-1 and TRBJ1-6, with TRBD1 as a possible D gene (5 bases). The V gene lost 4 bases and the J gene lost 10 bases, with 18 bases spanning the gap. The CDR3 totals 15 residues. The germline V gene has CDR1 SGHRS and CDR2 YFSETQ. The CDR3 nucleotides are TGCGCCAGCAGCCTGGGGACCAGTGCGGAATCACCCCTCCACTTT. This encodes CASSLGTSAESPLHF. The full variable domain, its missing parts supplied by reference TRBV5-1 and TRBJ1-6, is KAGVTQTPRYLIKTRGQQVTLSCSPISGHRSVSWYQQTPGQGLQFLFEYFSETQRNKGNFPGRFSGRQFSNSRSEMNVSTLELGDSALYLCASSLGTSAESPLHFGNGTRLTVT.

As for this clone: This specimen includes other DNA sequences encoding the same CDR3. The rearrangement joins TRBV6-6 to TRBJ2-2; the D gene is possibly TRBD2 (6 bases). Per the germline V gene, CDR1 is MNHNY and CDR2 is SVGAGI (reference sequence). Trimming took 0 bases from V and 4 from J, leaving 9 bases between them. The CDR3 consists of 15 residues. This CDR3 reads CASSYSRGGTGELFF. The CDR3 DNA reads as TGTGCCAGCAGTTACTCGAGGGGAGGCACCGGGGAGCTGTTTTTT.

This chain connects TRBV4-3 to TRBJ2-7; the match to TRBD2 covers 9 bases. CDR1 is LGHNA, CDR2 YSLEER, per germline. CDR3 length: 15 residues. With V trimmed by 2 bases and J by 4 bases, 6 bases remained unmatched. In nucleotides, the CDR3 is TGCGCCAGCAGCCAAAGAGTTAGCGGGAGTTACGAGCAGTACTTC. Protein sequence: CASSQRVSGSYEQYF.